This TCR beta chain was recorded in a study of CD8+ T cells in alopecia areata. This CDR3 has 13 amino acids. The ends were cut back, 4 bases at V and 1 base at J, with 10 bases in the middle. CDR1 is SQVTM, CDR2 ANQGSEA, per germline. The sequencing template was cDNA reverse transcribed from extracted RNA. Sequencing was performed with immunoSEQ multiplex PCR; in TCRdb, only in-frame clones are kept and a portion is missing. The sample carries roughly 100,000 clones, less than 70% recorded once. The TCR was taken from a human donor in good health. The J gene is TRBJ1-2, the V gene TRBV29-1; no reliable D call. The material sequenced was CD4+ T cells sorted from blood. CDR3 in amino acids: CSVGGRVNYGYTF. The CDR3 DNA reads TGCAGCGTTGGGGGTCGGGTTAACTATGGCTACACCTTC.